Shown below are 4 T cell receptor beta chains from a single sample sequenced in a study of shared clonotypes between healthy human individuals. Terminally differentiated effector memory CD45RA+ cells were left out of the naive CD8 fraction, which was CD45RO-negative and positively selected for CCR7. Assay used: immunoSEQ multiplex PCR; TCRdb lists only in-frame clones, some missing. The table records some 2,100,000 clones, 85% to 95% of them present only once. The specimen sequenced was naive CD8+ T cells from PBMCs. The receptor source for this set is a man in his late teens or twenties in good health. Some clones in this sample may be carry-over from other donors' samples.

The chain is built from TRBV5-1 and TRBJ2-1, with 10 bases that match TRBD2. The germline V gene has CDR1 SGHRS and CDR2 YFSETQ. The CDR3 contains 16 residues. Trimming cost V 2 bases and J 4 bases; bases outside gene matches: 6. The CDR3: CASSFEAGGPYNEQFF. The CDR3 nucleotides read TGCGCCAGCAGCTTCGAAGCGGGAGGGCCTTACAATGAGCAGTTCTTC.

This chain joins TRBV6-6 and TRBJ2-3; D uncertain. CDR3 length: 13 residues. V lost 2 bases to trimming and J lost 4 bases, with 7 bases between them. Germline values: CDR1 MNHNY, CDR2 SVGAGI (reference sequence). CDR3 protein: CASSYPTSDTQYF. The CDR3, as DNA: TGTGCCAGCAGTTACCCTACATCAGATACGCAGTATTTT.

The chain has TRBV15 and TRBJ2-7; 9 nucleotides align to TRBD1. Germline-derived CDR1 and CDR2 are LNHNV and YYDKDF (reference sequence). CDR3 length equals 14 residues. Unmatched junction bases numbered 4, after V lost 1 base and J lost 6 bases. CDR3 in DNA: TGTGCCACCAGCAGAGCTACAGGGGGCGCCGAGCAGTACTTC. Translation: CATSRATGGAEQYF.

This rearrangement joins TRBV7-9 to TRBJ1-2, with TRBD1 identical over 11 bases. The V and J ends lost 5 bases and 6 bases, in that order; junction bases with no gene match: 11. The germline gives CDR1 SEHNR, CDR2 FQNEAQ (reference sequence). This CDR3 is 16 amino acids long. CDR3 amino acids: CASSQTRDRGEHGYTF. In nucleotides, the CDR3 is TGTGCCAGCAGCCAGACCCGGGACAGGGGGGAGCATGGCTACACCTTC.